The sequence of this T cell receptor beta chain was determined in a study of T cell repertoires in cytomegalovirus infection. Whole-study findings and limits: Dominant in the ex vivo response were TCR beta clonotypes restricted by HLA-C and specific for CMV.

Regarding this clonotype: What it binds is unknown.

Trimming removed 1 base at V and 6 bases at J, with 15 bases between. This CDR3 has 15 residues. CDR1 and CDR2 (germline): LGHNA, YSLEER. TCRdb passed the reads through MiXCR, listing each CDR3 protein once. The table shows about 890,000 distinct CDR3 sequences, with roughly 30% occurring only once. The V and J genes are TRBV4-3 and TRBJ1-2; possibly TRBD1 for D (6 bases). The sample was cultured CD8+ T cells from PBMCs, taken from culture after CMV antigen stimulation. This receptor was identified in a human donor in good health (CMV status not recorded). Some clones in this sample may be carry-over from other donors' samples. The CDR3 region is CASSQGRGVLDGYTF. The CDR3, as DNA: TGCGCCAGCAGCCAAGGGAGGGGGGTTTTGGATGGCTACACCTTC.